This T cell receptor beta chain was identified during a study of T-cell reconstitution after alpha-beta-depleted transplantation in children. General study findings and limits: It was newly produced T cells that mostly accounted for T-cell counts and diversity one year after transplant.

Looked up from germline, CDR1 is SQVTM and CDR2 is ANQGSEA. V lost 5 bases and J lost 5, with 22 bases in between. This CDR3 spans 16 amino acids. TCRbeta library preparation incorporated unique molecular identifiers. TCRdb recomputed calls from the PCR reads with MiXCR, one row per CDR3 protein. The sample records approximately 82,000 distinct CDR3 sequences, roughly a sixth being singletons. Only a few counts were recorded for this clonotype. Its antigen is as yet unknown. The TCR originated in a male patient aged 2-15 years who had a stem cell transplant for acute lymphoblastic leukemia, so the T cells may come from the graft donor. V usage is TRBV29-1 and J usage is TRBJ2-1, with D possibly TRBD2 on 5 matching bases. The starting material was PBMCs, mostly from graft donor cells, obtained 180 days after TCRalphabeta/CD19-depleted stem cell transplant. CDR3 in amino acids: CSVPRPPGRGNNEQFF. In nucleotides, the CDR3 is TGCAGCGTTCCCAGACCGCCTGGGAGAGGTAACAATGAGCAGTTCTTC.